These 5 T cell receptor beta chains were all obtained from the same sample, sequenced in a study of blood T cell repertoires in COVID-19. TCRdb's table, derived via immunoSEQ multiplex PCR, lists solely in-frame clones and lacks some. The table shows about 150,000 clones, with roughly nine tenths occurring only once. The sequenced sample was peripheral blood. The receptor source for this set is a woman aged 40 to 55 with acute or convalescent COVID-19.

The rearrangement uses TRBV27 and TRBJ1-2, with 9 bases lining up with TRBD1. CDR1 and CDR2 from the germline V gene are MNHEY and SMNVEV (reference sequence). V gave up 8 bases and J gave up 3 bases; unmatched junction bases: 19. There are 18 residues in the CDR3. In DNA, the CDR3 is TGTGCCAGCCACTCGATAACCGGGACAGGGCGACGACACTATGGCTACACCTTC. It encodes CASHSITGTGRRHYGYTF.

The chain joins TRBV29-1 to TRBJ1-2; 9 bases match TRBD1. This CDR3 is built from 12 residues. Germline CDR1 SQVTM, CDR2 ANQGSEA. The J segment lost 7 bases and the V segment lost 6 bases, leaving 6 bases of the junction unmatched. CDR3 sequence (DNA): TGCAGCGTGGGACAGGGTAGCGGTGGCTACACCTTC. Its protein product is CSVGQGSGGYTF.

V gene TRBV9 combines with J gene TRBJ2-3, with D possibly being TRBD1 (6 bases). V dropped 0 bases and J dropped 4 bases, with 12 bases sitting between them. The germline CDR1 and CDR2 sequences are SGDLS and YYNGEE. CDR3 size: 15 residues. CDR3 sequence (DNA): TGTGCCAGCAGCGTAGTTGATGAGGGGGCAGATACGCAGTATTTT. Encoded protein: CASSVVDEGADTQYF.

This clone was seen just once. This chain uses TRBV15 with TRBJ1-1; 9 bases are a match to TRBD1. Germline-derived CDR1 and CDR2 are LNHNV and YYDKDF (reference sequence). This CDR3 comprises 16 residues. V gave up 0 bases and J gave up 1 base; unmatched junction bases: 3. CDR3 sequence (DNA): TGTGCCACCAGCAGAGAATACAGGGGGCCGAACACTGAAGCTTTCTTT. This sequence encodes CATSREYRGPNTEAFF.

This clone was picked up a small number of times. The CDR3: CASSLSAGGWRLHF. For the CDR3, the DNA is TGTGCCAGCAGTTTATCCGCAGGGGGTTGGCGCCTCCACTTT. This rearrangement joins TRBV27 to TRBJ1-6; 7 nucleotides align to TRBD1. J was trimmed by 15 bases and V by 0 bases; bases with no gene match: 8. The V gene's germline CDR1 is MNHEY and CDR2 SMNVEV (reference sequence). The CDR3 is 14 residues long.